A single sample gave rise to the 9 T cell receptor beta chains below, sequenced in a study of T-cell reconstitution after alpha-beta-depleted transplantation in children. Construction of the TCRbeta library involved unique molecular identifiers. TCRdb called the PCR reads again in MiXCR, with one record for every CDR3 protein. The sample carries about 500,000 distinct CDR3 sequences, less than 35% recorded once. Source: PBMCs from the stem cell graft donor, taken from the stem cell graft. The receptor set was obtained from a human donor who donated a stem cell graft to a child with aplastic anemia.

This chain uses TRBV5-4 with TRBJ2-2; TRBD2 aligns across 7 bases. Germline loops: CDR1 SGHNT, CDR2 YYREEE (reference sequence). The CDR3 consists of 14 residues. V lost 0 bases, J lost 8 bases, and 4 bases stayed unmatched. This chain's CDR3 is CASSLERREGELFF. The CDR3 DNA sequence: TGTGCCAGCAGCTTGGAGAGGCGGGAGGGGGAGCTGTTTTTT.

The chain joins TRBV20-1 to TRBJ1-1; D possibly corresponds to TRBD1 (6 bases). The V end was cut by 0 bases, the J end by 0 bases, with 14 bases between. This CDR3 is built from 16 residues. CDR1 and CDR2 from the germline V gene are DFQATT and SNEGSKA (reference sequence). CDR3 protein: CSARDQAQGMNTEAFF. DNA for the CDR3: TGCAGTGCTAGAGATCAAGCACAGGGTATGAACACTGAAGCTTTCTTT.

This clonotype occurred a few times. The chain has TRBV29-1 and TRBJ1-2, with D maybe TRBD1 (5 bases). V dropped 3 bases and J dropped 7 bases, with 12 bases sitting between them. The CDR3 has 12 amino acids. The germline V gene encodes CDR1 SQVTM and CDR2 ANQGSEA. This CDR3 reads CSVEGGLGGYTF. The CDR3 nucleotides are TGCAGCGTTGAGGGGGGTCTGGGTGGCTACACCTTC.

The chain is built from TRBV19 and TRBJ1-2; D remains unclear. The V end lost 1 base, the J end lost 5 bases, and 8 bases lay between the germline ends. The CDR3 length is 13 residues. Germline V gene lookup returns CDR1 LNHDA and CDR2 SQIVND (reference sequence). The CDR3, as DNA: TGTGCCAGTAGTATAGGAGGGAGGTATGGCTACACCTTC. Residues: CASSIGGRYGYTF.

The rearrangement uses TRBV5-1 and TRBJ1-4, with D possibly being TRBD1 (5 bases). The V end was cut by 0 bases, the J end by 2 bases, with 8 bases between. The germline V gene encodes CDR1 SGHRS and CDR2 YFSETQ. The CDR3 loop spans 15 amino acids. The CDR3 protein is CASSLERGTNEKLFF. The CDR3 nucleotides are TGCGCCAGCAGCTTGGAGCGGGGCACTAATGAAAAACTGTTTTTT.

This clonotype was counted once. This chain connects TRBV4-1 to TRBJ1-5; D might be TRBD1 (6 bases). The germline V gene encodes CDR1 MGHRA and CDR2 YSYEKL. V was clipped by 0 bases and J by 9 bases, with 18 bases between them. The CDR3 has 16 residues. As DNA, the CDR3 is TGCGCCAGCAGCCAAGATATGAGGACAGATGGTCGGCCCCAGCATTTT. This encodes CASSQDMRTDGRPQHF.

This clonotype was counted between two and nine times. The chain carries TRBV19 and TRBJ1-5; no clear D. V lost 5 bases and J 2 bases, leaving 10 bases between the germline ends. CDR3 length equals 14 residues. Germline assignment: CDR1 LNHDA and CDR2 SQIVND (reference sequence). The CDR3 loop reads CASSQDRGNQPQHF. DNA of the CDR3: TGTGCCAGTAGTCAGGACCGGGGCAATCAGCCCCAGCATTTT.

With regard to this clonotype: One end of the junction fails to match germline, which may point to a read error. The chain couples TRBV11-1 to TRBJ2-7, with TRBD2 matching 12 bases. CDR1 is SGHAT and CDR2 is FQDESV in the germline V gene (reference sequence). This CDR3 region has 14 residues. CDR3 loop: CASSSTSGSYVQYF. The DNA for the CDR3 is TGTGCCAGCAGCTCGACTAGCGGGAGTTACGTGCAGTACTTC.

This rearrangement joins TRBV6-2 or TRBV6-3 to TRBJ2-3; possible D gene TRBD2, 5 bases. The ends were cut back, 8 bases at V and 0 bases at J, with 9 bases in the middle. The CDR3 runs 13 residues. Germline V gene sequence: CDR1 MNHEY, CDR2 SVGEGT. The CDR3 is CASGLGSTDTQYF. The CDR3 DNA sequence: TGTGCCAGCGGACTTGGGAGCACAGATACGCAGTATTTT.